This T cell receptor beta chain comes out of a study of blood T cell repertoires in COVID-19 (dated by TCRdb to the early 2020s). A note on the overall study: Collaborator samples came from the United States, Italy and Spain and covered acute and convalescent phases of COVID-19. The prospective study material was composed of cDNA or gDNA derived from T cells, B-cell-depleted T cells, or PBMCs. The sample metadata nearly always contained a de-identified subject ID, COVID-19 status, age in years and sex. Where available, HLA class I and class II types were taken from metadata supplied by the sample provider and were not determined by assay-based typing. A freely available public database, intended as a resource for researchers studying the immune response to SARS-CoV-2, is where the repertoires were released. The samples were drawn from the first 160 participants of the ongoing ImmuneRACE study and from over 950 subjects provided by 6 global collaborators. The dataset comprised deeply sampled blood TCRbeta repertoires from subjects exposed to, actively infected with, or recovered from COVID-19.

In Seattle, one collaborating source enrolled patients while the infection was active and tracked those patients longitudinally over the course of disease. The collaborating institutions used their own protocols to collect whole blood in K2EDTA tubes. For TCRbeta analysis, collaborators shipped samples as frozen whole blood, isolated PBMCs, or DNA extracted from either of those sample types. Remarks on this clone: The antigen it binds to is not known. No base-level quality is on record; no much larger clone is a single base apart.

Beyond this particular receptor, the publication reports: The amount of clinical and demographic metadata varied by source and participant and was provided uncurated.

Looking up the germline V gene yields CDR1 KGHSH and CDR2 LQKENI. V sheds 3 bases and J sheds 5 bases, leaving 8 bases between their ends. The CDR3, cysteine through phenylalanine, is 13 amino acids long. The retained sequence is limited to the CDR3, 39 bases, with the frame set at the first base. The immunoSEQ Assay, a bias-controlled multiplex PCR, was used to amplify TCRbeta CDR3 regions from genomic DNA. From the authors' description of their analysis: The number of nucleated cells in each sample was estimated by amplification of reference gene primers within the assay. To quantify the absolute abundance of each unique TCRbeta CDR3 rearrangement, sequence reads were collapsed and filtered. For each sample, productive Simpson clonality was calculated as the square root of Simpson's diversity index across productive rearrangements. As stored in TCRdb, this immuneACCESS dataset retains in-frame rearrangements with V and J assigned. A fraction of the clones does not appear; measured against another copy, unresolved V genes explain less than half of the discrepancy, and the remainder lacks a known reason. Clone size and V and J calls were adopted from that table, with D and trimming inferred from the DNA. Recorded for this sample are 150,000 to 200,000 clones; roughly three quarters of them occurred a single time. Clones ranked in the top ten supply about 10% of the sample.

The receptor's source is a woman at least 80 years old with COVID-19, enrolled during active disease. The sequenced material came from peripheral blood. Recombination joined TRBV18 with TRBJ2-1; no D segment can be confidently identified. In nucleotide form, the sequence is TGTGCCAGCTCACCGACCGGAGACAATGAGCAGTTCTTC. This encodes CASSPTGDNEQFF.